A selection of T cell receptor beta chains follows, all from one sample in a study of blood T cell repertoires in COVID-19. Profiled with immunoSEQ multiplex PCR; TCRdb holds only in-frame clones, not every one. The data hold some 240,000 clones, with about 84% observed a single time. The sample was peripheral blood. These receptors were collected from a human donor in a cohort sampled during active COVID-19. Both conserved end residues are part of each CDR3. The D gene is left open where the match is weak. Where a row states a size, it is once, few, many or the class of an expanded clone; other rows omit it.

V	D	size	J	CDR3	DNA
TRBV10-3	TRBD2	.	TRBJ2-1	CAISALPGTSGGTNEQFF	TGTGCCATCAGTGCCCTACCCGGGACTAGCGGGGGAACCAATGAGCAGTTCTTC
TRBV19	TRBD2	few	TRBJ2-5	CASSIVAGGQETQYF	TGTGCCAGTAGTATTGTAGCGGGAGGGCAAGAGACCCAGTACTTC
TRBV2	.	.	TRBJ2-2	CASSRGPTGELFF	TGTGCCAGCAGTAGAGGGCCGACCGGGGAGCTGTTTTTT
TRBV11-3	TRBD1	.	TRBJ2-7	CASSSGQGDYEQYF	TGTGCCAGCAGCTCTGGACAGGGGGACTACGAGCAGTACTTC
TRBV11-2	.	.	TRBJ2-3	CASSLVAGVDTQYF	TGTGCCAGCAGCTTAGTTGCAGGGGTAGATACGCAGTATTTT
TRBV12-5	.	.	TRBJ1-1	CASARDTEAFF	TGTGCTAGTGCCCGGGACACTGAAGCTTTCTTT
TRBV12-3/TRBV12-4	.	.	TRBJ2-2	CASSPYTGELFF	TGTGCCAGCAGTCCATACACCGGGGAGCTGTTTTTT
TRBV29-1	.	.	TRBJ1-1	CSVCPEYNTEAFF	TGCAGCGTATGCCCCGAGTACAACACTGAAGCTTTCTTT
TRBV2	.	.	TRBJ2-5	CASSEIPAARAQYF	TGTGCCAGCAGTGAAATACCAGCGGCTAGGGCCCAGTACTTC
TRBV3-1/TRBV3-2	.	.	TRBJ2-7	CASSPSVLSSYEQYF	TGTGCCAGCAGCCCGTCGGTACTCTCCTCCTACGAGCAGTACTTC
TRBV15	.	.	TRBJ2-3	CATSRDRGSTSTDTQYF	TGTGCCACCAGCAGAGATAGGGGCAGCACAAGCACAGATACGCAGTATTTT
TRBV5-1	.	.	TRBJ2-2	CASRSGNTGELFF	TGCGCCAGCAGGTCAGGGAACACCGGGGAGCTGTTTTTT
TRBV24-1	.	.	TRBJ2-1	CATSDPRDFLTLFF	TGTGCCACCAGTGATCCCCGGGACTTCTTGACGCTGTTCTTC
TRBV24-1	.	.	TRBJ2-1	CATSETDSSFSYNEQFF	TGTGCCACCAGTGAAACTGACAGTTCCTTCTCCTACAATGAGCAGTTCTTC
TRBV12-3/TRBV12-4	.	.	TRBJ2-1	CASSFSDEQFF	TGTGCCAGCAGTTTCTCCGATGAGCAGTTCTTC
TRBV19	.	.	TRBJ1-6	CASSLWASSYNSPLHF	TGTGCCAGTAGTCTCTGGGCGAGCTCCTATAATTCACCCCTCCACTTT
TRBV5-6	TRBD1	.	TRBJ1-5	CASSPYRGRSNQPQHF	TGTGCCAGCAGCCCATACAGGGGGCGCAGCAATCAGCCCCAGCATTTT
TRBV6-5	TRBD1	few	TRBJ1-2	CASSYSPQGVNYGYTF	TGTGCCAGCAGTTACTCGCCGCAGGGGGTGAACTATGGCTACACCTTC
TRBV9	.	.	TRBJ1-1	CASSGDSEAFF	TGTGCCAGCAGCGGCGACAGTGAAGCTTTCTTT
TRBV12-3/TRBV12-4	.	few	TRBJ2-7	CASSFDNYEQYF	TGTGCCAGCAGTTTCGACAACTACGAGCAGTACTTC
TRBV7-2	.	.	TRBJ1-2	CASSSTGRGYTF	TGTGCCAGCAGCTCTACAGGGCGCGGCTACACCTTC
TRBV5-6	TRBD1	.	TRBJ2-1	CASSLGHDRVYNEQFF	TGTGCCAGCAGCTTGGGGCACGACAGGGTCTACAATGAGCAGTTCTTC
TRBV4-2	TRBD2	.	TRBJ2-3	CASSPTPSTSGEVDTQYF	TGTGCCAGCAGCCCTACCCCCTCGACTAGCGGGGAGGTAGATACGCAGTATTTT
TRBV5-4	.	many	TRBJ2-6	CASSLSGSGANVLTF	TGTGCCAGCAGCTTGTCCGGCTCTGGGGCCAACGTCCTGACTTTC
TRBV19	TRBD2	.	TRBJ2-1	CASSTLAGYNEQFF	TGTGCCAGTAGTACCCTAGCGGGGTACAATGAGCAGTTCTTC
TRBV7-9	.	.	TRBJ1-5	CASSSQGYNQPQHF	TGTGCCAGCAGCTCACAGGGTTACAATCAGCCCCAGCATTTT
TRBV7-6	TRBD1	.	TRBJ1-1	CASSLRGVHRGDTEAFF	TGTGCCAGCAGCTTACGGGGTGTGCACAGGGGTGACACTGAAGCTTTCTTT
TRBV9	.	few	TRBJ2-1	CASSVAGFNEQFF	TGTGCCAGCAGCGTAGCTGGCTTTAATGAGCAGTTCTTC
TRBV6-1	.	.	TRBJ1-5	CASSGRLTSGGNQPQHF	TGTGCCAGCAGTGGTCGGCTCACCTCTGGAGGCAATCAGCCCCAGCATTTT
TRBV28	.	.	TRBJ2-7	CASSSLDRASYEQYF	TGTGCCAGCAGTTCCCTAGACAGAGCCTCCTACGAGCAGTACTTC
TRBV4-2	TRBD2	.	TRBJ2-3	CASSYGGADTQYF	TGTGCCAGCAGCTACGGGGGGGCAGATACGCAGTATTTT
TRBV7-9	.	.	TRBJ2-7	CASSLSVGGYEQYF	TGTGCCAGCAGCCTCTCAGTAGGGGGCTACGAGCAGTACTTC
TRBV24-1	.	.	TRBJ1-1	CATRGSNTEAFF	TGTGCCACCAGGGGCAGCAACACTGAAGCTTTCTTT
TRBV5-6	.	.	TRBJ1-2	CASSLRGGESYGYTF	TGTGCCAGCAGCTTGCGAGGGGGGGAGAGCTATGGCTACACCTTC
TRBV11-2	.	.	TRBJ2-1	CASSLAGVYNEQFF	TGTGCCAGCAGCTTAGCAGGGGTTTACAATGAGCAGTTCTTC
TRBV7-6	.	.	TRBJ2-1	CASSQATGSSYNEQFF	TGTGCCAGCAGCCAGGCGACGGGGAGCTCCTACAATGAGCAGTTCTTC
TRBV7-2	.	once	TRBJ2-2	CASQPRGFTGELFF	TGTGCCAGCCAGCCAAGGGGGTTCACCGGGGAGCTGTTTTTT
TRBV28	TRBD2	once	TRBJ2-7	CASKLAGGSYEQYF	TGTGCCAGTAAATTGGCGGGGGGGTCCTACGAGCAGTACTTC
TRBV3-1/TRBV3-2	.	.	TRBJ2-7	CASSQEGTPGEQYF	TGTGCCAGCAGCCAAGAAGGCACCCCGGGGGAGCAGTACTTC
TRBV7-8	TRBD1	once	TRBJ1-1	CASSSATGARMNTEAFF	TGTGCCAGCAGCTCCGCCACAGGGGCCAGAATGAACACTGAAGCTTTCTTT
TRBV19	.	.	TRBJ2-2	CASSLRRAPGTGELFF	TGTGCCAGTAGCCTCCGCCGGGCCCCGGGAACCGGGGAGCTGTTTTTT
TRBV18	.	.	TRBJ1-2	CASSPKINRDTGYGYTF	TGTGCCAGCTCACCTAAAATAAACCGGGACACCGGCTATGGCTACACCTTC
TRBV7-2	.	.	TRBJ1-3	CASSLDISGNTIYF	TGTGCCAGCAGCTTAGATATCTCTGGAAACACCATATATTTT
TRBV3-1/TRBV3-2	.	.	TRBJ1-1	CASSLLQGTEAFF	TGTGCCAGCAGCCTACTTCAGGGTACTGAAGCTTTCTTT
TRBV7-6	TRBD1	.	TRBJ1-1	CASTIGGQLMNTEAFF	TGTGCCAGCACCATCGGGGGACAGCTAATGAACACTGAAGCTTTCTTT
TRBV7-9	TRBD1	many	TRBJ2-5	CASSIPGTGAETQYF	TGTGCCAGCAGCATACCCGGGACAGGGGCCGAGACCCAGTACTTC
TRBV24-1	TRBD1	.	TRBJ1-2	CATSSGGRGYTF	TGTGCCACCAGTTCAGGGGGTCGTGGCTACACCTTC
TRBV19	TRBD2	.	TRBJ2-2	CASSIDEPSWTSGVTLPNTGELFF	TGTGCCAGTAGTATAGACGAACCCTCGTGGACTAGCGGGGTAACACTCCCGAACACCGGGGAGCTGTTTTTT
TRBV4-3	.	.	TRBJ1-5	CASSQESGGSNQPQHF	TGCGCCAGCAGCCAAGAAAGCGGGGGTAGCAATCAGCCCCAGCATTTT
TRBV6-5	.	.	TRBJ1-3	CASSSPQAGGNTIYF	TGTGCCAGCAGTTCCCCGCAGGCGGGGGGAAACACCATATATTTT
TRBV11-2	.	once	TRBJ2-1	CASSFHSNNEQFF	TGTGCCAGCAGCTTCCACAGCAACAATGAGCAGTTCTTC
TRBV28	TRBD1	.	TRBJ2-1	CASKGQEVGGEQFF	TGTGCCAGCAAAGGACAGGAGGTCGGAGGTGAGCAGTTCTTC
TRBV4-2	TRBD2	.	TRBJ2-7	CASSQGPAGGYEQYF	TGTGCCAGCAGCCAAGGACCCGCGGGGGGGTACGAGCAGTACTTC
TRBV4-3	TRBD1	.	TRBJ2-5	CASSQDSSRQGETQYF	TGCGCCAGCAGCCAAGATTCGTCCCGACAGGGGGAGACCCAGTACTTC
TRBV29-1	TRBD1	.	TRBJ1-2	CSVKAGGSYGYTF	TGCAGCGTAAAAGCAGGGGGCAGCTATGGCTACACCTTC
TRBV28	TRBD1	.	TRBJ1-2	CASSSIGTGEQGYTF	TGTGCCAGCAGTTCCATCGGCACAGGGGAGCAGGGCTACACCTTC
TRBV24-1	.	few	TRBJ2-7	CATASTGYTVEQYF	TGTGCCACCGCGTCCACCGGGTATACGGTCGAGCAGTACTTC
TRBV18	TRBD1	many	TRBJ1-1	CASSPRQGGTNTEAFF	TGTGCCAGCTCACCCCGACAGGGGGGCACAAACACTGAAGCTTTCTTT
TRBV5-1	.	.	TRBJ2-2	CASSFSDPPGELFF	TGCGCCAGCAGCTTTAGCGACCCGCCCGGGGAGCTGTTTTTT
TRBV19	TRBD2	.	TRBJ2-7	CASSIAAGGPDEQYF	TGTGCCAGTAGTATAGCAGCGGGAGGGCCGGACGAGCAGTACTTC